These T cell receptor beta chains were read from a single sample in a study of CD8 T cells in ankylosing spondylitis. Each CDR3 protein gets one entry after TCRdb re-called the 5' RACE reads with MiXCR. The data contain under 250,000 distinct CDR3 sequences, 9.5% to 12% of them seen just once; the ten biggest clones take up 6% to 7.5%. The sample taken for sequencing was blood, either unsorted or a sorted T cell fraction (not recorded which). The receptors stem from a male donor with ankylosing spondylitis or in good health (not recorded which). The CDR3 runs from the conserved cysteine through the conserved F or W. D genes are given only for firm matches. Not every row has a clone size; where given, it reads once, few, many or a size class.

V,size,D,length,J,DNA,CDR3
TRBV19,-,-,12,TRBJ2-7,TGTGCCAGTGGATCGGGGGTTCACGAGCAGTACTTC,CASGSGVHEQYF
TRBV5-1,many,-,13,TRBJ2-1,TGCGCCAGCAGCTTGGTGGGCCACAATGAGCAGTTCTTC,CASSLVGHNEQFF
TRBV9,many,TRBD2,16,TRBJ2-1,TGTGCCAGCAGCCCCGGACTAGCGGGGGGGCAGTATGAGCAGTTCTTC,CASSPGLAGGQYEQFF
TRBV11-1,few,-,18,TRBJ1-5,TGTGCCAGCAGCTTCCTCTCCCCGGATCAGGAAAGGGATCAGCCCCAGCATTTT,CASSFLSPDQERDQPQHF
TRBV5-6,few,TRBD1,13,TRBJ2-4,TGTGCCAGCAGGGGGACAGTGGGGAACATTCAGTACTTC,CASRGTVGNIQYF
TRBV7-2,-,TRBD2,14,TRBJ2-7,TGTGCCAGCAGCTTTAGCGGGAGGGGGTGGGAGCAGTACTTC,CASSFSGRGWEQYF
TRBV15,few,-,15,TRBJ1-1,TGTGCCACCAGCAGAGATCACCCGGGAACGACTGAAGCTTTCTTT,CATSRDHPGTTEAFF
TRBV5-5,many,TRBD1,15,TRBJ2-2,TGTGCCAGCAGCCGGGACAGAACAACCACCGGGGAGCTGTTTTTT,CASSRDRTTTGELFF
TRBV20-1,many,TRBD2,15,TRBJ2-1,TGCAGTGCTAGAGATCCTAGCGGGGGGGCCGGTTATCAGTTCTTC,CSARDPSGGAGYQFF
TRBV7-3,many,-,15,TRBJ2-1,TGTGCCAGCAGCTCAACCGCCGGGACGAACAATGAGCAGTTCTTC,CASSSTAGTNNEQFF
TRBV4-1,-,-,15,TRBJ2-7,TGCGCCAGCAGCCAACCACAGCAACTTACCTACGAGCAGTACTTC,CASSQPQQLTYEQYF
TRBV6-1,many,-,15,TRBJ1-5,TGTGCCAGCAGCGAGCCCGGGATCCTCAATCAGCCCCAGCATTTT,CASSEPGILNQPQHF
TRBV12-3/TRBV12-4,many,-,12,TRBJ2-7,TGTGCCAGCAGTCCCCAGGGTACCGAGCAGTACTTC,CASSPQGTEQYF
TRBV20-1,-,TRBD2,17,TRBJ2-1,TGCAGTGCTGTAGACGGTAGCGGGACGAACTCCTACAATGAGCAGTTCTTC,CSAVDGSGTNSYNEQFF
TRBV7-8,many,-,15,TRBJ2-1,TGTGCCAGCACCGAAAGACGGATTACCTACAATGAGCAGTTCTTC,CASTERRITYNEQFF
TRBV7-9,few,-,15,TRBJ1-1,TGTGCCAGCAGCTTAGCAGAGACGATGAACACTGAAGCTTTCTTT,CASSLAETMNTEAFF
TRBV20-1,-,TRBD1,13,TRBJ1-5,TGCAGTGCTAGAAGACAGGGCTATCAGCCCCAGCATTTT,CSARRQGYQPQHF
TRBV30,-,-,11,TRBJ1-2,TGTGCCTGGACAGCTAACTATGGCTACACCTTC,CAWTANYGYTF
TRBV12-5,-,TRBD1,17,TRBJ1-6,TGTGCTAGTGGTCCTGGACAGGGGGCGAGGCAAAATTCACCCCTCCACTTT,CASGPGQGARQNSPLHF
TRBV20-1,few,-,16,TRBJ2-1,TGCAGTGCTAGGCCCCCCGTAGACTCCACAGGTAATGAGCAGTTCTTC,CSARPPVDSTGNEQFF
TRBV24-1,many,-,17,TRBJ2-1,TGTGCCACCAGTGCGAATCTGGAGGGGGTAGGTGGTAATGAGCAGTTCTTC,CATSANLEGVGGNEQFF
TRBV28,many,-,13,TRBJ1-2,TGTGCCAGCAGACCAGGACTTCTCTATGGCTACACCTTC,CASRPGLLYGYTF
TRBV18,many,-,12,TRBJ1-1,TGTGCCAGCTCACCAGGGTATGCTGAAGCTTTCTTT,CASSPGYAEAFF
TRBV11-2,many,TRBD1,14,TRBJ1-2,TGTGCCAGCAGGGGCCTCCGGGACAGCTATGGCTACACCTTC,CASRGLRDSYGYTF
TRBV5-6,many,-,16,TRBJ1-2,TGTGCCAGCAGCTTCCTAGGGTCCGACTCGGGGTATGGCTACACCTTC,CASSFLGSDSGYGYTF
TRBV7-6,many,TRBD1,16,TRBJ2-5,TGTGCCAGCAGCCCAAGGACAGGGGGTACAGGAGAGACCCAGTACTTC,CASSPRTGGTGETQYF
TRBV7-7,many,-,16,TRBJ2-3,TGTGCCAGCAGCTTAGGCGTGGGCGGGGGCACAGATACGCAGTATTTT,CASSLGVGGGTDTQYF
TRBV5-6,many,-,12,TRBJ2-7,TGTGCCAGCAGCTTGGACGTCTACGAGCAGTACTTC,CASSLDVYEQYF
TRBV12-3/TRBV12-4,once,-,14,TRBJ2-7,TGTGCCAGCAGTTTTCAGGGTGGGGGCTACGAGCAGTACTTC,CASSFQGGGYEQYF
TRBV6-1,few,TRBD1,15,TRBJ1-5,TGTGCCAGCAGGAGCAGGGGGAACGGCAATCAGCCCCAGCATTTT,CASRSRGNGNQPQHF
TRBV12-3/TRBV12-4,many,-,16,TRBJ2-1,TGTGCCAGCAGTTCGCCAAACAAGGGCCCATTGGGTGAGCAGTTCTTC,CASSSPNKGPLGEQFF
TRBV6-5,many,-,11,TRBJ2-2,TGTGCCAGCGGACGACAGAGGGAGCTGTTTTTT,CASGRQRELFF
TRBV5-1,many,TRBD1,16,TRBJ2-1,TGCGCCAGCAGCCGACCCTGGGAGACAGGGTCCAATGAGCAGTTCTTC,CASSRPWETGSNEQFF
TRBV6-1,-,-,13,TRBJ1-1,TGTGCCAGCAGTGAAAGAACGGCAGAAGAAGCTTTCTTT,CASSERTAEEAFF
TRBV6-4,many,-,14,TRBJ1-1,TGTGCCAGCAGTGACAGCGGGGATTCCACTGAAGCTTTCTTT,CASSDSGDSTEAFF
TRBV5-1,-,-,15,TRBJ2-7,TGCGCCAGCAGCAAAGCCCAGGGGTTGGCCTACGAGCAGTACTTC,CASSKAQGLAYEQYF
TRBV10-3,many,-,16,TRBJ2-3,TGTGCCATCAGTGAGTCGTTACAGTTACGCACAGATACGCAGTATTTT,CAISESLQLRTDTQYF
TRBV20-1,-,-,11,TRBJ2-1,TGCAGTGCTAGAGATTCCTATGAGCAGTTCTTC,CSARDSYEQFF
TRBV5-1,-,-,18,TRBJ1-1,TGCGCCAGCAGCTTGGGGCCGCTTGGTGGCAGATCAAACACTGAAGCTTTCTTT,CASSLGPLGGRSNTEAFF